The 2 T cell receptor beta chains below were found in one sample sequenced in a study of CD8+ T cells in alopecia areata (dated by TCRdb to the late 2010s). The label giving this sample's time point can be read as: baseline before oral tofacitinib. Library construction relied on the immunoSEQ multiplex PCR assay. For TCR sequencing, RNA was extracted from every sample and reverse transcribed into cDNA to serve as template. TCRdb retrieved this table from immuneACCESS and kept in-frame rearrangements only. Not all clones are present; in checked studies, unresolved V genes account for under half, and no reason is known for the remainder. Present in this sample are about 250,000 clones, roughly two thirds of which were seen just once. The biggest ten clones account for roughly 1.2% of the sample. The sample in question was CD4+ T cells sorted from blood, obtained at week 0. The source is a human donor with alopecia areata.

In its sample, this clone was seen a few times. This chain links TRBV2 with TRBJ2-7; no clear D. CDR1 and CDR2 (germline): SNHLY, FYNNEI. CDR3 length: 15 amino acids. V was trimmed by 6 bases and J by 2 bases, leaving 17 bases between them. The CDR3 sequence: CASREYLSPTYEQYF. The CDR3 DNA follows: TGTGCCAGCAGGGAATATCTCAGCCCAACCTACGAGCAGTACTTC.

This chain uses TRBV29-1 with TRBJ2-1; no definite D call. The CDR3 sequence is 12 residues long. The V end was cut by 7 bases, the J end by 7 bases, with 14 bases between. The germline V gene has CDR1 SQVTM and CDR2 ANQGSEA. CDR3: CSAVNSPNEQFF. The CDR3 DNA sequence: TGCAGCGCCGTAAATAGCCCTAATGAGCAGTTCTTC.